A selection of T cell receptor beta chains follows, all from one sample in a study of radiotherapy plus CTLA-4 blockade in lung cancer. TCRdb's table, derived via immunoSEQ multiplex PCR, lists solely in-frame clones and lacks some. The repertoire includes about 110,000 clones, more than 75% of them detected once, and 2.4% sits in the top ten. Here the sequenced sample was peripheral blood, taken from a patient treated with radiotherapy plus ipilimumab. These receptors all come from a human donor with non-small cell lung cancer that progressed on radiotherapy plus ipilimumab. Some clones in this sample may be carry-over from other donors' samples. CDR3s include the opening cysteine and the closing phenylalanine or tryptophan. Each record gives: V gene, clone size, D gene, J gene, CDR3 DNA, CDR3 protein. The D gene is left open where the match is weak. The size entry is marked missing in some rows and otherwise reads once, few, many or a size class.

TRBV7-6,NA,TRBD1,TRBJ1-2,TGTGCCAGCAGCTTGGGACAGGGGGTTGGTAACTATGGCTACACCTTC,CASSLGQGVGNYGYTF
TRBV4-3,NA,TRBD2,TRBJ2-2,TGCGCCAGCAGCCAAGATACGGGACTAGCGGGGACGGCCGGGGAGCTGTTTTTT,CASSQDTGLAGTAGELFF
TRBV5-6,few,NA,TRBJ1-3,TGTGCCAGCAGCTTGGTAACGGCCGGCTCTGGAAACACCATATATTTT,CASSLVTAGSGNTIYF
TRBV10-3,NA,NA,TRBJ2-1,TGTGCCATCAGTGAGTCGTCCGGTTCCAATGAGCAGTTCTTC,CAISESSGSNEQFF
TRBV18,NA,NA,TRBJ2-1,TGTGCCAGCTCACTCTTACCTCAGGGCGCGCCCTCCAATGAGCAGTTCTTC,CASSLLPQGAPSNEQFF
TRBV5-6,NA,NA,TRBJ2-7,TGTGCCAGCAGCTTGTTCGGGAGTGGGCAGTACTTC,CASSLFGSGQYF
TRBV7-3,NA,NA,TRBJ1-3,TGTGCCAGCAGCTTAAGTGGCCAGGGACCTGGAAACACCATATATTTT,CASSLSGQGPGNTIYF
TRBV6-4,NA,NA,TRBJ2-1,TGTGCCAGCAGTGACTCTAGCGGCTCCTACAATGAGCAGTTCTTC,CASSDSSGSYNEQFF
TRBV27,NA,NA,TRBJ1-1,TGTGCCAGCAGTTTTGGCGTTGCCAGCGAAGCTTTCTTT,CASSFGVASEAFF
TRBV18,few,TRBD1,TRBJ1-6,TGTGCCAGCTCGCCTTTGACAGGGGAAAATTCACCCCTCCACTTT,CASSPLTGENSPLHF
TRBV5-1,once,NA,TRBJ2-5,TGCGCCAGCAGCTTGGCAGCACAAGAGACCCAGTACTTC,CASSLAAQETQYF
TRBV30,NA,NA,TRBJ1-2,TGTGCCTGGGCCCCAGTAATGGGGGAATTGAGCGGCTACACCTTC,CAWAPVMGELSGYTF
TRBV2,NA,NA,TRBJ2-1,TGTGCCAGCAGTGAAGGGGGGAGCGGTTACAATGAGCAGTTCTTC,CASSEGGSGYNEQFF